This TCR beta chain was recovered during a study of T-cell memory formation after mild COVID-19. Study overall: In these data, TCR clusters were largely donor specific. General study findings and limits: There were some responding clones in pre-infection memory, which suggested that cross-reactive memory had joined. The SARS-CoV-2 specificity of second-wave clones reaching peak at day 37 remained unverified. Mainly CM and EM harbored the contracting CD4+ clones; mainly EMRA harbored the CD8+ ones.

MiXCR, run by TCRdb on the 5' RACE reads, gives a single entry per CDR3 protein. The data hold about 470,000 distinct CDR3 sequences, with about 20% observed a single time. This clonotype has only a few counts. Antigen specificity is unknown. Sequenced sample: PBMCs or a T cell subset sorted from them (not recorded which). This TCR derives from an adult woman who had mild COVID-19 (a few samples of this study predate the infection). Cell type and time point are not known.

CDR3 sequence (DNA): TGTGCCAGCAGCGAAAGAGTGGGAGGGGAGCTGTTTTTT. It is translated as CASSERVGGELFF. The V gene is TRBV27, the J gene TRBJ2-2; D gene unclear. V was cut by 6 bases and J by 8 bases, with 13 bases left in between. The CDR3 has 13 amino acids. The V gene's germline CDR1 is MNHEY and CDR2 SMNVEV (reference sequence).